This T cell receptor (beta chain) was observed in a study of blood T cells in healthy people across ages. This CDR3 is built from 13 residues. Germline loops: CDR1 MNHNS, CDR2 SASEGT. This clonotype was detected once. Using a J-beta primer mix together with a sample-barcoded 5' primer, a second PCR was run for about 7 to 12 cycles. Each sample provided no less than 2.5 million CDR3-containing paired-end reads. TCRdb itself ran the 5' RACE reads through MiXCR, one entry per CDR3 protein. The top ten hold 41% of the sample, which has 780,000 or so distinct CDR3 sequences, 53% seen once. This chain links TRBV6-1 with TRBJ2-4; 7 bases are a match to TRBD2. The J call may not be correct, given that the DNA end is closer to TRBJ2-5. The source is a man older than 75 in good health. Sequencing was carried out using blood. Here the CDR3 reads CASAGEVRETQYF. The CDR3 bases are TGTGCCAGCGCGGGGGAGGTTAGGGAGACCCAGTACTTC.